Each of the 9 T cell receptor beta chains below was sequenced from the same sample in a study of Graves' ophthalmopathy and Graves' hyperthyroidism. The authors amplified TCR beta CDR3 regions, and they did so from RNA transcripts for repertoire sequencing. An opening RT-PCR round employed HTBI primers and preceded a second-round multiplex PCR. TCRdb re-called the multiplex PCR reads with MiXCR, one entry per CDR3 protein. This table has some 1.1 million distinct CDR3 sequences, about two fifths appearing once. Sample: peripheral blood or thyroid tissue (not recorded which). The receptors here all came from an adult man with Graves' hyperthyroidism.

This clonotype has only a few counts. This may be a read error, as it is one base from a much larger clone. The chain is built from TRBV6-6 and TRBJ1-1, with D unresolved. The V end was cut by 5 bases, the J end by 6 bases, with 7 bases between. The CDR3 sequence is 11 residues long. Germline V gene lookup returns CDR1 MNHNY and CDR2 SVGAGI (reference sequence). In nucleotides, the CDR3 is TGTGCCAGCAGTCGGAGGGCTGAAGCTTTCTTT. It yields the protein CASSRRAEAFF.

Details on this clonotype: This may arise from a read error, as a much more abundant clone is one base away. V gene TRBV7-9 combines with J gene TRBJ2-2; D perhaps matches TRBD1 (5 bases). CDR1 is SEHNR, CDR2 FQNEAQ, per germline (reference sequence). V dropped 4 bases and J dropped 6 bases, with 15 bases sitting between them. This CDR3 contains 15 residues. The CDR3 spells CASSSRVWGAGELFF. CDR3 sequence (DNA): TGTGCCAGCAGCTCCAGGGTTTGGGGTGCCGGGGAGCTGTTTTTT.

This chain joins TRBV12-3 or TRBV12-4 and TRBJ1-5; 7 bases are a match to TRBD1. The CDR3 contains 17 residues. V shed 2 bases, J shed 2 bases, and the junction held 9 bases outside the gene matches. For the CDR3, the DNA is TGTGCCAGCAGTTTATCCCCCGGGACAGCCCGCAATCAGCCCCAGCATTTT. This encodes CASSLSPGTARNQPQHF.

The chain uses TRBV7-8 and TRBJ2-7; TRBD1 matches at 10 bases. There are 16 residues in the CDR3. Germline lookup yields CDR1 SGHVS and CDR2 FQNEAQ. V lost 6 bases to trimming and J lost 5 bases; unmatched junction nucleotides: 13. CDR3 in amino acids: CASSIRPGTGEHEQYF. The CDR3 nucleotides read TGTGCCAGCAGTATTCGACCTGGGACAGGGGAACACGAGCAGTACTTC.

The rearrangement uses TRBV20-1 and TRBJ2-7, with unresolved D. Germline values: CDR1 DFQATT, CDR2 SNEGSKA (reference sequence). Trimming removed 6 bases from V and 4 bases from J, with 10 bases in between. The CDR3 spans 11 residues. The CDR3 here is CSAPDGYEQYF. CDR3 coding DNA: TGCAGTGCACCGGACGGATACGAGCAGTACTTC.

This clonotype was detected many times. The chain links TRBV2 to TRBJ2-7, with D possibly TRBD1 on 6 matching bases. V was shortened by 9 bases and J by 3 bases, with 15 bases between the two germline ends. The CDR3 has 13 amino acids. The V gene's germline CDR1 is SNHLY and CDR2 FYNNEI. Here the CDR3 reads CASEGDRLYEQYF. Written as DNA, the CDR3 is TGTGCCAGTGAGGGGGACCGGCTCTACGAGCAGTACTTC.

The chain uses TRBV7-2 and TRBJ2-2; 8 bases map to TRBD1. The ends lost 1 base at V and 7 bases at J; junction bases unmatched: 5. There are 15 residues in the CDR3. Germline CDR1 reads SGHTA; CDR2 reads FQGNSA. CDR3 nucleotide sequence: TGTGCCAGCAGCTTAGACAGGGGGATGGACGGGGAGCTGTTTTTT. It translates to CASSLDRGMDGELFF. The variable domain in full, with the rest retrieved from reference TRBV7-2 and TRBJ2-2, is GAGVSQSPSNKVTEKGKDVELRCDPISGHTALYWYRQSLGQGLEFLIYFQGNSAPDKSGLPSDRFSAERTGGSVSTLTIQRTQQEDSAVYLCASSLDRGMDGELFFGEGSRLTVL.

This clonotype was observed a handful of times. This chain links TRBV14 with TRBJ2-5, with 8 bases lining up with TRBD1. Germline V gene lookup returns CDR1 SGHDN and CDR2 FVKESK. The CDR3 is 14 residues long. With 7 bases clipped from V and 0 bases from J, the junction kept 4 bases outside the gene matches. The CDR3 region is CASIRRGHQETQYF. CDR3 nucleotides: TGTGCCAGCATTCGCAGGGGGCACCAAGAGACCCAGTACTTC.

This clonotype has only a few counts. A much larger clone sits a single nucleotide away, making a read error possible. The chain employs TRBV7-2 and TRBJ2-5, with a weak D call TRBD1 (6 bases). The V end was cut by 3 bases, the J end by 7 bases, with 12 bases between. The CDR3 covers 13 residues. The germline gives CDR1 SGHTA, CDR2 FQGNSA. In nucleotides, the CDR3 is TGTGCCAGCAGCTTCTTCAGGGGACCGACCCAGTACTTC. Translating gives CASSFFRGPTQYF.